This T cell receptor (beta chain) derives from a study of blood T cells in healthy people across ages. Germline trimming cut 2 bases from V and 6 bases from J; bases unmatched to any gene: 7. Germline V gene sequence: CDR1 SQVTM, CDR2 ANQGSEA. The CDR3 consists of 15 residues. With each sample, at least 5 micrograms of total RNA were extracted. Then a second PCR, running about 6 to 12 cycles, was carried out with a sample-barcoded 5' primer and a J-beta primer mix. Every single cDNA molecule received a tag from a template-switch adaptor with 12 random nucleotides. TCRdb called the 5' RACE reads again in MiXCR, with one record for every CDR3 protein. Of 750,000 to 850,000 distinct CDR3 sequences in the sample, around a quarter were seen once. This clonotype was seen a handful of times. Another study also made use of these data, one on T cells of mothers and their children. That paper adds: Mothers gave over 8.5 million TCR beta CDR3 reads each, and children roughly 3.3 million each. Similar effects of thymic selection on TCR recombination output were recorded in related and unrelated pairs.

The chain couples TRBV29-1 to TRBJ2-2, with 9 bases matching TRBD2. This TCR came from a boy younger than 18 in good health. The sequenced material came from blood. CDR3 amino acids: CSVEFAREGAGELFF. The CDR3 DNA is TGCAGCGTTGAATTCGCGCGGGAGGGGGCCGGGGAGCTGTTTTTT.